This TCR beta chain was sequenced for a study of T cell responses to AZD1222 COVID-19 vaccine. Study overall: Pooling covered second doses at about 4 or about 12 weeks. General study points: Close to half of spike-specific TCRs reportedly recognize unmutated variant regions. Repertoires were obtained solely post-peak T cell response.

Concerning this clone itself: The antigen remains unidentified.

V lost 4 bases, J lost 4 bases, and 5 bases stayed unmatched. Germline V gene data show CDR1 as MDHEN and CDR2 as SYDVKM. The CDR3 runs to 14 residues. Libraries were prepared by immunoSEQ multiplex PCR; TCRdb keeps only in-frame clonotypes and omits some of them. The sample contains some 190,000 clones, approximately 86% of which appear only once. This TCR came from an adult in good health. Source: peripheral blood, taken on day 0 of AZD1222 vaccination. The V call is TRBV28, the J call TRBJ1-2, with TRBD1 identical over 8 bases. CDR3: CASSWTGWVYGYTF. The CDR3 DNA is TGTGCCAGCAGTTGGACAGGGTGGGTCTATGGCTACACCTTC.